Listed here are 27 T cell receptor beta chains from one sample, sequenced in a study of blood T cells in healthy people across ages. Primed by a sample-barcoded 5' primer and a J-beta primer mix, a second PCR proceeded for about 7 to 11 cycles. TCRdb redid the calling of the 5' RACE reads with MiXCR, one entry per CDR3 protein. The sample consists of 730,000 or so distinct CDR3 sequences, less than 45% of them appearing once. The sequenced sample was blood. The receptor set was obtained from a man of 80 years or more in good health.

In its sample, this clonotype was seen many times. The chain joins TRBV12-3 or TRBV12-4 to TRBJ2-1, with D perhaps being TRBD1 or TRBD2 (5 bases each). The germline V and J ends were trimmed by 5 bases and 0 bases, with 17 bases remaining between them. There are 17 residues in the CDR3. The CDR3, as DNA: TGTGCCAGCAGTCCAATGGGACCAGAAAGCTCCTACAATGAGCAGTTCTTC. Translating it yields CASSPMGPESSYNEQFF.

V gene TRBV7-3 combines with J gene TRBJ1-1, with 12 bases lining up with TRBD1. This CDR3 has 16 residues. The ends lost 5 bases at V and 5 bases at J; junction bases unmatched: 9. Germline CDR1 reads SGHTA; CDR2 reads FQGTGA. The CDR3 loop reads CASSQGGTGGQTEAFF. The CDR3 bases are TGTGCCAGCAGCCAGGGTGGGACAGGGGGCCAAACTGAAGCTTTCTTT.

This clonotype was picked up a small number of times. V gene TRBV6-5 combines with J gene TRBJ2-7; the D gene is possibly TRBD1 (5 bases). CDR1 MNHEY and CDR2 SVGAGI come from the germline V gene. Trimming shortened V by 4 bases and J by 0 bases, and 7 bases separated the two germline ends. The CDR3 has 13 residues. The CDR3 region is CASSSDISYEQYF. As DNA, the CDR3 is TGTGCCAGCAGTTCGGACATCTCCTACGAGCAGTACTTC.

This clonotype turned up a few times. The rearrangement uses TRBV4-1 and TRBJ1-5; tentative D call: TRBD1 (6 bases). The germline CDR1 and CDR2 sequences are MGHRA and YSYEKL. This CDR3 has 16 residues. V dropped 0 bases and J dropped 7 bases, with 16 bases sitting between them. The CDR3, as DNA: TGCGCCAGCAGCCAAGATCAAGGGCAGGGGCAGCAGCCCCAGCATTTT. This gives the protein CASSQDQGQGQQPQHF.

The J gene is TRBJ2-3, the V gene TRBV6-2 or TRBV6-3; the D call may be TRBD1 or TRBD2 (6 bases each). The CDR3 runs to 12 residues. Germline-derived CDR1 and CDR2 are MNHEY and SVGEGT. Trimming pared 6 bases from V and 9 bases from J, leaving 13 bases between. For the CDR3, the DNA is TGTGCCAGCAGCTTTAGGGGGGCCACGCAGTATTTT. Its protein product is CASSFRGATQYF.

The J gene is TRBJ2-5, the V gene TRBV20-1; 10 nucleotides agree with TRBD2. The CDR3 spans 17 residues. The germline V gene encodes CDR1 DFQATT and CDR2 SNEGSKA (reference sequence). Trimming at V came to 0 bases and at J to 4 bases, leaving 11 bases not matched to a gene. CDR3 coding DNA: TGCAGTGCTAGAGACCCCGGCAGCGGGGGGGCGGGAGAGACCCAGTACTTC. Translation: CSARDPGSGGAGETQYF.

The V gene is TRBV6-2 or TRBV6-3, the J gene TRBJ2-2; D is ambiguous. CDR1 MNHEY and CDR2 SVGEGT come from the germline V gene. The CDR3 runs 15 residues. Trimming took 1 base from V and 1 from J, leaving 7 bases between them. The CDR3 is CASSYLGENTGELFF. As DNA, the CDR3 is TGTGCCAGCAGTTACTTGGGCGAGAACACCGGGGAGCTGTTTTTT.

This chain links TRBV21-1 with TRBJ1-4; the table's TRBD1 call for D was not verified on the DNA. TRBV21-1 is reported as a pseudogene. The length of the CDR3 is 15 residues. Here the CDR3 DNA reads TGTGCCAGCAGCGGCCACATGGGGTCTCCGTCAGAACTGTTTTTT. Amino acids: CASSGHMGSPSELFF.

This clonotype was seen a few times. The V gene is TRBV6-2 or TRBV6-3, the J gene TRBJ2-7; 10 bases agree with TRBD1. The J call may not be correct, given that the DNA end is closer to TRBJ2-5. This CDR3 spans 16 amino acids. CDR1 MNHEY and CDR2 SVGEGT come from the germline V gene. The CDR3 reads CASSRRDRGRRETQYF. DNA of the CDR3: TGTGCCAGCAGTCGTCGGGACAGGGGCAGAAGGGAGACCCAGTACTTC.

This clonotype turned up a few times. V is TRBV9 and J is TRBJ2-3; no firm D call. The germline gives CDR1 SGDLS, CDR2 YYNGEE. This CDR3 is built from 15 residues. V lost 2 bases to trimming and J lost 2 bases, with 12 bases between them. The CDR3, as DNA: TGTGCCAGCAGCGTCTCGGCGCGGATCACAGATACGCAGTATTTT. Residues: CASSVSARITDTQYF.

A remark on this clonotype: At one boundary the junction diverges from the germline segment, which might be a read error. The chain couples TRBV9 to TRBJ2-5; 9 bases are a match to TRBD2. Per the germline V gene, CDR1 is SGDLS and CDR2 is YYNGEE. This CDR3 spans 16 amino acids. Written as DNA, the CDR3 is TGTGCCAGCGGCGTAGGACTAGCGCTCGACCAAGAGACCCAGTACTTC. It codes for CASGVGLALDQETQYF.

The genes are TRBV20-1 and TRBJ2-3; 10 bases are shared with TRBD2. The CDR3 sequence is 15 residues long. The germline CDR1 and CDR2 sequences are DFQATT and SNEGSKA (reference sequence). With 2 bases clipped from V and 2 bases from J, the junction kept 4 bases outside the gene matches. CDR3 in amino acids: CSARNSGRTTDTQYF. The CDR3 nucleotides are TGCAGTGCTAGAAATAGCGGGAGGACCACAGATACGCAGTATTTT.

This clonotype was observed at least ten times. This chain uses TRBV7-2 with TRBJ2-7; D gene unclear. Per germline, CDR1 SGHTA and CDR2 FQGNSA. The V gene lost 1 base and the J gene lost 7 bases, with 11 bases spanning the gap. This CDR3 has 13 amino acids. For the CDR3, the DNA is TGTGCCAGCAGCTTAGACGAGTCGCGGGAGCAGTACTTC. Protein product: CASSLDESREQYF.

This clonotype is a singleton in its sample. The gene calls are TRBV6-2 or TRBV6-3 and TRBJ1-6; possibly TRBD1 for D (5 bases). Deletions cut 7 bases from V and 10 bases from J, with 17 bases between. This CDR3 is 14 amino acids long. Germline V gene lookup returns CDR1 MNHEY and CDR2 SVGEGT. In nucleotides, the CDR3 is TGTGCCAGCATCCTAAGGGGAGGCGGATCACCCCTCCACTTT. This codes for CASILRGGGSPLHF.

This clonotype has at least ten counts. The rearrangement joins TRBV2 to TRBJ2-4; TRBD1 agrees at 7 bases. CDR3 length equals 16 residues. With V trimmed by 3 bases and J by 2 bases, 7 bases remained unmatched. Germline V gene data show CDR1 as SNHLY and CDR2 as FYNNEI. The CDR3 region is CASSDDRVVTKNIQYF. In DNA, the CDR3 is TGTGCCAGCAGTGATGACAGGGTCGTAACCAAAAACATTCAGTACTTC.

This clonotype was seen repeatedly, ten times or more. The chain joins TRBV6-2 or TRBV6-3 to TRBJ2-7; weak D call: TRBD2 (5 bases). CDR3 length equals 16 residues. Deletions cut 6 bases from V and 5 bases from J, with 23 bases between. Germline V gene sequence: CDR1 MNHEY, CDR2 SVGEGT. The CDR3 loop reads CASSFPRTGIVNEQYF. The CDR3 DNA reads as TGTGCCAGCAGCTTCCCTCGGACCGGGATCGTCAACGAGCAGTACTTC.

The sample holds many counts of this clonotype. The J gene is TRBJ2-7, the V gene TRBV20-1; 7 bases agree with TRBD1. CDR3 length: 14 residues. Per the germline V gene, CDR1 is DFQATT and CDR2 is SNEGSKA (reference sequence). With 6 bases clipped from V and 4 bases from J, the junction kept 12 bases outside the gene matches. The CDR3 is CSALPTGWGYEQYF. The DNA of the CDR3 is TGCAGTGCCCTCCCGACAGGGTGGGGATACGAGCAGTACTTC.

The chain joins TRBV9 to TRBJ2-7, with D possibly being TRBD1 (6 bases). Germline V lookup: CDR1 SGDLS, CDR2 YYNGEE. The V end lost 4 bases, the J end lost 5 bases, and 19 bases lay between the germline ends. This CDR3 contains 15 residues. CDR3 loop: CASSPRGTLIHEQYF. In DNA, the CDR3 is TGTGCCAGCAGCCCCAGAGGGACACTAATTCACGAGCAGTACTTC.

This clonotype was seen only once. J is TRBJ2-7 and V is TRBV4-3; no definite D call. Per the germline V gene, CDR1 is LGHNA and CDR2 is YSLEER. V gave up 0 bases and J gave up 2 bases, with 14 bases separating them. This CDR3 is 16 amino acids long. CDR3 nucleotide sequence: TGCGCCAGCAGCCAAGATTGGGGTATACCCACCTACGAGCAGTACTTC. Residues: CASSQDWGIPTYEQYF.

Points on this clonotype: Germline is not matched at one junction end, which may reflect a read error. The gene calls are TRBV6-2 or TRBV6-3 and TRBJ2-1; a possible D gene is TRBD2 (6 bases). CDR1 is MNHEY, CDR2 SVGEGT, per germline. There are 14 residues in the CDR3. CDR3 amino acids: CASSSGVDYSEQFF. DNA of the CDR3: TGTGCCAGCAGCTCTGGGGTGGACTACAGTGAGCAGTTCTTC.

The chain uses TRBV11-2 and TRBJ1-5; D might be TRBD1 (5 bases). The CDR3 is 16 amino acids. In germline, CDR1 is SGHAT, CDR2 FQNNGV. The germline V and J ends were trimmed by 5 bases and 0 bases, with 14 bases remaining between them. CDR3 region: CASSAGVGISNQPQHF. The CDR3 DNA follows: TGTGCCAGCAGCGCGGGGGTAGGGATTAGCAATCAGCCCCAGCATTTT.

This clonotype has just a few counts. The gene calls are TRBV15 and TRBJ2-7, with TRBD2 matching 10 bases. V shed 5 bases, J shed 2 bases, and the junction held 3 bases outside the gene matches. CDR3 length: 14 amino acids. CDR1 is LNHNV, CDR2 YYDKDF, per germline (reference sequence). The CDR3 sequence is CATSWTSGTYEQYF. In nucleotides, the CDR3 is TGTGCCACCAGCTGGACTAGCGGAACCTACGAGCAGTACTTC.

Only a few counts were recorded for this clonotype. V is TRBV6-2 or TRBV6-3 and J is TRBJ2-1; D may be TRBD2 (6 bases). The CDR3 sequence is 14 residues long. V was trimmed by 2 bases and J by 7 bases, leaving 12 bases between them. Per germline, CDR1 MNHEY and CDR2 SVGEGT. The CDR3 here is CASSYVAGPNEQFF. CDR3 nucleotide sequence: TGTGCCAGCAGTTACGTGGCGGGACCGAATGAGCAGTTCTTC.

This clonotype has only a few counts. V and J are TRBV7-8 and TRBJ2-1; TRBD2 aligns across 9 bases. The CDR3 contains 17 residues. After removal of 1 base from V and 8 bases from J, the junction contained 12 bases not matched to a gene. Germline V gene data show CDR1 as SGHVS and CDR2 as FQNEAQ. The CDR3 DNA sequence: TGTGCCAGCAGCTTAGGGTTCGCTAGCGGGATCTGGGATGAGCAGTTCTTC. Translating gives CASSLGFASGIWDEQFF.

This clonotype came up a few times. The rearrangement joins TRBV6-5 to TRBJ2-1; 8 bases line up with TRBD1. The CDR3 extends over 16 amino acids. Germline loops: CDR1 MNHEY, CDR2 SVGAGI. Germline trimming cut 6 bases from V and 6 bases from J; bases unmatched to any gene: 13. CDR3 sequence (DNA): TGTGCCAGCAGGGAGGCCCGACAGGGGTCCATCAATGAGCAGTTCTTC. This sequence encodes CASREARQGSINEQFF.

With respect to this clonotype: At one end, the junction sequence differs from germline, possibly due to a read error. The rearrangement uses TRBV7-2 and TRBJ2-7; 11 bases align to TRBD2. CDR1 is SGHTA, CDR2 FQGNSA, per germline. This CDR3 spans 16 amino acids. The DNA for the CDR3 is TGTGCTAGCAGCTTAGACCTAGCGGGAGGTGGCCACGAGCAGTACTTC. It translates to CASSLDLAGGGHEQYF.

This clonotype was counted at least ten times. V usage is TRBV11-2 and J usage is TRBJ2-1; 10 positions agree with TRBD1. V lost 1 base and J lost 0; bases outside the gene matches: 9. The CDR3 consists of 19 residues. Germline loops: CDR1 SGHAT, CDR2 FQNNGV. The CDR3 region has the DNA TGTGCCAGCAGCTTAGTTGGGACAGGGGCCACGAGCTCCTACAATGAGCAGTTCTTC. It translates to CASSLVGTGATSSYNEQFF. Using reference TRBV11-2 and TRBJ2-1 for the parts outside the CDR3, the full variable domain is EAGVAQSPRYKIIEKRQSVAFWCNPISGHATLYWYQQILGQGPKLLIQFQNNGVVDDSQLPKDRFSAERLKGVDSTLKIQPAKLEDSAVYLCASSLVGTGATSSYNEQFFGPGTRLTVL.